Detailed here is one T cell receptor beta chain. What it binds is unknown. Germline values: CDR1 SGHVS, CDR2 FNYEAQ. Trimming shortened V by 4 bases and J by 4 bases, and 17 bases separated the two germline ends. The CDR3 totals 16 residues. This entry belongs to a study of metastatic and nonmetastatic thyroid tumors. Overall study: Peripheral blood and tumor or nodule samples from malignant and benign thyroid patients were compared. Study-level findings and limits: Malignant thyroid tumors reportedly exceeded benign nodules significantly in TCR beta diversity, with the difference appearing in blood and tumor.

None of the patients had undergone any treatment ahead of thyroid surgery. Via MiXCR, TCRdb re-called the PCR reads. The sample consists of around 20,000 clones, roughly a third of them appearing once. The V call is TRBV7-6, the J call TRBJ2-1; the D gene could be TRBD1 or TRBD2 (6 bases each). Specimen: tumor tissue. This clonotype was obtained from a female donor with papillary thyroid cancer or a benign thyroid nodule (not recorded which). Some clones in this sample may be carry-over from other donors' samples. The CDR3 region is CASSSYAGHTYNEQFF. The CDR3 DNA reads TGTGCCAGCAGCTCTTACGCGGGACACACTTACAATGAGCAGTTCTTC.